This T cell receptor (beta chain) was documented in a study of cytomegalovirus exposure and HLA in healthy donors. Points from the study as a whole: The later analysis indicated that the majority of CMV-associated TCR beta chains appeared HLA-restricted. High specificity and sensitivity for cytomegalovirus status were reported for the classifier. There were a few CMV-associated chains whose specificity for CMV antigens was confirmed in vitro.

This cohort consisted of healthy bone marrow donors. CDR3 size: 13 residues. Trimming pared 1 base from V and 6 bases from J, leaving 9 bases between. The germline V gene has CDR1 SGHTA and CDR2 FQGNSA. Both 60 Vbeta primers and 13 Jbeta primers went into the PCR. This table comes from immunoSEQ multiplex PCR, and its TCRdb copy is limited to in-frame clones, with some not included. The repertoire holds around 37,000 clones, around 85% seen once, with 2.7% in the top ten. This clone was observed a handful of times. Its specificity is not known. Material for sequencing was PBMCs. The clonotype originates from a man in his forties or fifties in good health and CMV-seronegative. V gene TRBV7-2 combines with J gene TRBJ1-1; D unresolved. The CDR3 nucleotides are TGTGCCAGCAGCTTAGTGGCCGGGGCTGAAGCTTTCTTT. It encodes CASSLVAGAEAFF. The variable domain in full, completed from reference TRBV7-2 and TRBJ1-1, reads GAGVSQSPSNKVTEKGKDVELRCDPISGHTALYWYRQSLGQGLEFLIYFQGNSAPDKSGLPSDRFSAERTGGSVSTLTIQRTQQEDSAVYLCASSLVAGAEAFFGQGTRLTVV.